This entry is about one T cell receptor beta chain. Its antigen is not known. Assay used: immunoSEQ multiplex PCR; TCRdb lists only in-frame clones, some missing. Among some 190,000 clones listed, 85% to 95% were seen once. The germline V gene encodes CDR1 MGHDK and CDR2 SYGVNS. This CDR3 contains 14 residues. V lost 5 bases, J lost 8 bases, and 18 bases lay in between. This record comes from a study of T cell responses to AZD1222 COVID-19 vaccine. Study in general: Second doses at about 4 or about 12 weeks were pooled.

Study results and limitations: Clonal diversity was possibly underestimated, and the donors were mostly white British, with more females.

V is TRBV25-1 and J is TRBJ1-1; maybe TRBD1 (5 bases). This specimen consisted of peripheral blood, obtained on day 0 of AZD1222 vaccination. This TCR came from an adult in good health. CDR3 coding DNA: TGTGCCAGCAGTCCTCCGGGACCGTTGGGGGAAGCTTTCTTT. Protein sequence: CASSPPGPLGEAFF.